These T cell receptor beta chains were read from a single sample in a study of human T cells and chemical hapten exposure. TCRdb passed the RACE reads through MiXCR, listing each CDR3 protein once. The sample has approximately 85,000 distinct CDR3 sequences, about 10% seen once. The sequencing used whole blood, collected in connection with sensitization to the hapten diphenylcyclopropenone (DPC). These receptors came from a woman aged 25 to 45 with alopecia areata. Some clones in this sample may be carry-over from other donors' samples. Each CDR3 is given with its conserved first and last residue. A D gene is named only where the DNA matches it firmly.

>TRBV28|-|TRBJ1-2
CAIIQGVGGYTF
>TRBV2|TRBD1|TRBJ1-1
CASYTGAEAFF
>TRBV12-3/TRBV12-4|TRBD1|TRBJ2-3
CATQGDPDTQYF
>TRBV7-9|TRBD2|TRBJ2-1
CASSRTSGTNNEQFF
>TRBV12-3/TRBV12-4|-|TRBJ2-1
CASNSLSGLPNEQFF
>TRBV18|TRBD1|TRBJ1-4
CASSPPGQYEKLFF
>TRBV12-3/TRBV12-4|-|TRBJ1-6
CASTETGHSGSPLHF
>TRBV6-6|-|TRBJ1-6
CASSYGDNSPLHF
>TRBV7-2|-|TRBJ1-5
CASSLSRSGNQPQHF
>TRBV5-3|TRBD1|TRBJ1-1
CARSFGPPGQGDMNTEAFF
>TRBV19|TRBD1|TRBJ1-1
CASSPRQGPNTEAFF
>TRBV5-1|-|TRBJ2-3
CASSNSASTDTQYF
>TRBV12-3/TRBV12-4|-|TRBJ1-5
CASNSGQHQPQHF
>TRBV6-2/TRBV6-3|TRBD2|TRBJ2-7
CASQRETFYEQYF
>TRBV6-2/TRBV6-3|-|TRBJ2-6
CASNPLVRRGANVLTF
>TRBV29-1|-|TRBJ2-1
CSVGGGGSYNEQFF
>TRBV29-1|TRBD1|TRBJ2-1
CSVGTGSYNEQFF
>TRBV28|-|TRBJ1-5
CASSLGALNQPQHF
>TRBV10-2|-|TRBJ1-1
CASRTGRSFAGTEAFF
>TRBV20-1|-|TRBJ2-1
CSAGTVGNEQFF
>TRBV7-2|TRBD1|TRBJ1-2
CASILQGARVTNYGYTF
>TRBV7-2|-|TRBJ2-3
CASSLGATDTQYF
>TRBV19|-|TRBJ1-3
CASSIARGNTIYF
>TRBV5-1|TRBD2|TRBJ2-2
CASSYGLAGTGELFF
>TRBV11-2|-|TRBJ2-1
CASIRWGQGYNEQFF
>TRBV4-3|-|TRBJ2-2
CASSQDPHGGDWGTGELFF
>TRBV29-1|TRBD1|TRBJ2-2
CSTDRGTGELFF
>TRBV28|TRBD1|TRBJ2-7
CASSNRDSVDEQYF
>TRBV7-9|TRBD2|TRBJ2-7
CASSLGTSGSLSF
>TRBV4-3|TRBD1|TRBJ1-6
CASSQDPPGQVRSPLHF
>TRBV7-2|-|TRBJ2-5
CASSLDRGAGAQYF
>TRBV5-1|TRBD2|TRBJ2-2
CASSLEPSGPNTGELFF
>TRBV3-1|-|TRBJ2-1
CASSQLANEQFF
>TRBV27|-|TRBJ1-2
CASSHKGGHLYGYTF
>TRBV5-1|TRBD2|TRBJ2-7
CASSTGGPYEQYF